This record concerns one T cell receptor beta chain sequence. At the DNA level, this CDR3 is encoded by other sequences in the same sample as well. TCRdb's copy holds only in-frame clones and misses some; the assay was immunoSEQ multiplex PCR. Of approximately 69,000 clones in the sample, just over 90% were seen once. The sample comes from a study of T cell changes during pregnancy in multiple sclerosis. Per germline, CDR1 MNHEY and CDR2 SVGAGI. The CDR3 has 14 amino acids. Unmatched junction bases numbered 4, after V lost 6 bases and J lost 3 bases. This receptor was obtained from a female donor in good health, enrolled as a control in a pregnancy study. V is TRBV6-5 and J is TRBJ1-5; 8 bases are shared with TRBD1. This specimen was peripheral blood, taken in the second trimester of pregnancy. CDR3 in amino acids: CASSRTGHNQPQHF. The CDR3 DNA reads as TGTGCCAGCAGCCGGACAGGGCACAATCAGCCCCAGCATTTT.